The next 12 T cell receptor beta chains were all read from a single sample in a study of blood T cell repertoires in COVID-19. Profiled with immunoSEQ multiplex PCR; TCRdb holds only in-frame clones, not every one. The data show around 350,000 clones, roughly 86% seen once. Sequencing was done on a sample of peripheral blood. These TCRs come from a human donor in a cohort sampled during active COVID-19.

V is TRBV6-2 or TRBV6-3 and J is TRBJ2-3; TRBD2 agrees at 12 bases. V lost 5 bases to trimming and J lost 4 bases; unmatched junction nucleotides: 10. The germline CDR1 and CDR2 sequences are MNHEY and SVGEGT. The CDR3 has 17 amino acids. The CDR3 sequence: CASSPRLAGDGSDTQYF. The CDR3 region has the DNA TGTGCCAGCAGTCCCCGACTAGCGGGGGATGGTTCAGATACGCAGTATTTT.

The V and J genes are TRBV24-1 and TRBJ2-3, with D possibly TRBD2 on 7 matching bases. The germline V and J ends were trimmed by 4 bases and 5 bases, with 18 bases remaining between them. The germline gives CDR1 KGHDR, CDR2 SFDVKD. The CDR3 consists of 16 residues. This CDR3 reads CATSDRRGGGKDTQYF. In nucleotides, the CDR3 is TGTGCCACCAGTGACCGACGAGGGGGGGGAAAAGATACGCAGTATTTT.

V gene TRBV7-9 combines with J gene TRBJ1-3; D unresolved. CDR3 length: 16 residues. The V end lost 4 bases, the J end lost 2 bases, and 15 bases lay between the germline ends. Per the germline V gene, CDR1 is SEHNR and CDR2 is FQNEAQ (reference sequence). The CDR3 loop reads CASSSLGAMAGNTIYF. Written as DNA, the CDR3 is TGTGCCAGCAGCTCTCTAGGCGCGATGGCTGGAAACACCATATATTTT.

This clone showed up just a few times. The gene calls are TRBV5-6 and TRBJ1-5; D remains unclear. This CDR3 region has 12 residues. CDR1 and CDR2 from the germline V gene are SGHDT and YYEEEE. The V end was cut by 0 bases, the J end by 4 bases, with 2 bases between. The CDR3 region has the DNA TGTGCCAGCAGCTTGGCAAATCAGCCCCAGCATTTT. Its translation is CASSLANQPQHF.

The V and J genes are TRBV3-1 (or the pseudogene TRBV3-2) and TRBJ2-7; 9 nucleotides match TRBD1. Germline trimming cut 0 bases from V and 5 bases from J; bases unmatched to any gene: 11. The germline CDR1 and CDR2 sequences are LGHDT and YNNKEL (reference sequence). CDR3 size: 17 residues. The CDR3 protein is CASSQDLVTGGRHEQYF. The CDR3 coding sequence is TGTGCCAGCAGCCAAGATCTTGTCACAGGGGGCCGACACGAGCAGTACTTC.

The gene calls are TRBV4-1 and TRBJ2-3; D gene ambiguous. CDR1 is MGHRA, CDR2 YSYEKL, per germline. The CDR3 sequence is 15 residues long. With 0 bases removed from V and 1 base from J, the gap between germline ends came to 8 bases. Here the CDR3 reads CASSQDRARTDTQYF. The DNA of the CDR3 is TGCGCCAGCAGCCAAGATCGAGCGCGCACAGATACGCAGTATTTT.

A single count supports this clone. This chain connects TRBV9 to TRBJ2-1, with a possible D match to TRBD1 (5 bases). Germline V lookup: CDR1 SGDLS, CDR2 YYNGEE. This CDR3 is built from 14 residues. Deletions cut 0 bases from V and 6 bases from J, with 10 bases between. CDR3 residues: CASSVESDTNEQFF. The CDR3 DNA is TGTGCCAGCAGCGTAGAATCGGACACCAATGAGCAGTTCTTC.

V is TRBV3-1 (or the pseudogene TRBV3-2) and J is TRBJ1-2; D perhaps matches TRBD1 (6 bases). The germline V and J ends were trimmed by 2 bases and 5 bases, with 18 bases remaining between them. Per germline, CDR1 LGHDT and CDR2 YNNKEL (reference sequence). There are 16 residues in the CDR3. In DNA form, the CDR3 reads TGTGCCAGCAGCCAAAAGGCCGCCAGGGGTTTGTATGGCTACACCTTC. Its translation is CASSQKAARGLYGYTF.

The CDR3 loop is CASTPGVGNIQYF. Here the CDR3 DNA reads TGTGCCAGCACCCCAGGGGTGGGAAACATTCAGTACTTC. The gene calls are TRBV27 and TRBJ2-4, with a tentative D call TRBD1 (6 bases). The CDR3 consists of 13 residues. V was trimmed by 7 bases and J by 6 bases, leaving 13 bases between them. Germline loops: CDR1 MNHEY, CDR2 SMNVEV (reference sequence).

Written as DNA, the CDR3 is TGCGCCAGCAGCGTGACTAGCGGGAGGACCAATGAGCAGTTCTTC. As protein: CASSVTSGRTNEQFF. The rearrangement links TRBV5-1 to TRBJ2-1, with TRBD2 identical over 13 bases. The CDR3 has 15 residues. Germline CDR1 reads SGHRS; CDR2 reads YFSETQ. V lost 4 bases, J lost 6 bases, and 4 bases stayed unmatched.

The chain combines TRBV28 with TRBJ2-7; a possible D gene is TRBD2 (6 bases). The V and J ends lost 2 bases and 6 bases respectively, with 20 bases between them. Germline-derived CDR1 and CDR2 are MDHEN and SYDVKM. This CDR3 region has 16 residues. The CDR3 coding sequence is TGTGCCAGCAGTTTAAACCCCTCGGAGGGTAGGGTCGAGCAGTACTTC. It encodes CASSLNPSEGRVEQYF.

In its sample, this clone was seen a few times. Written as DNA, the CDR3 is TGTGCCAGCAGACCTGGGACAGGGGGCGAGCAGTACTTC. It yields the protein CASRPGTGGEQYF. V usage is TRBV6-5 and J usage is TRBJ2-7; TRBD1 aligns across 11 bases. This CDR3 comprises 13 residues. The germline V gene encodes CDR1 MNHEY and CDR2 SVGAGI. Trimming at V came to 6 bases and at J to 6 bases, leaving 4 bases not matched to a gene.